Listed here is a single T cell receptor (beta chain). The entry originates in a study of T cell changes during pregnancy in multiple sclerosis. Sequencing used immunoSEQ multiplex PCR; TCRdb keeps in-frame clones, though not all of them. The sample carries approximately 60,000 clones, 80% to 95% recorded once. Trimming cost V 6 bases and J 4 bases; bases outside gene matches: 10. Germline V gene data show CDR1 as MNHEY and CDR2 as SMNVEV (reference sequence). This CDR3 is built from 15 residues. V and J are TRBV27 and TRBJ2-5, with 8 bases identical to TRBD2. This sample comprised CD8+ T cells from peripheral blood mononuclear cells, obtained in the second trimester of pregnancy. This receptor was taken from a female donor with multiple sclerosis, enrolled in a pregnancy study. CDR3 amino acids: CASRLYSGMGETQYF. In DNA, the CDR3 is TGTGCCAGCAGATTGTATAGCGGGATGGGAGAGACCCAGTACTTC.